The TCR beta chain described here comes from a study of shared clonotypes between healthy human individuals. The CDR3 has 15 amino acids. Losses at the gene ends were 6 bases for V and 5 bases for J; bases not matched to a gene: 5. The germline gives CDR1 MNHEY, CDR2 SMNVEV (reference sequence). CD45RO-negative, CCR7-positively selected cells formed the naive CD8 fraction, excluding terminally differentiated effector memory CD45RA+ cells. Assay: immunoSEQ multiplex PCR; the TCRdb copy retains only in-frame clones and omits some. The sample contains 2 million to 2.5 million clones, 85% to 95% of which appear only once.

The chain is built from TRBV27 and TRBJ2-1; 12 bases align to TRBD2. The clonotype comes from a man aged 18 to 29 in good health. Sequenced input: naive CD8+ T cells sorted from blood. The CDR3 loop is CASSHGTSGHNEQFF. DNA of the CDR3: TGTGCCAGCAGCCACGGGACTAGCGGGCACAATGAGCAGTTCTTC.